Listed below are T cell receptor beta chains from one sample, sequenced in a study of naive and memory T cell subsets. TCRdb re-called the UMI-ligation and nested PCR reads with MiXCR, one entry per CDR3 protein. The sample contains 130,000 to 150,000 distinct CDR3 sequences, 15% to 20% of which appear only once. What was sequenced was naive CD4+ T cells from blood. The receptors originated from a human donor in good health. Both conserved end residues are part of each CDR3. D genes are given only for firm matches. Clone size is not always given. Where it is, it says once, few, many or a class for expanded clones.

cdr3_length,v_call,clone_size,j_call,d_call,cdr3_aa,cdr3_nt
11,TRBV20-1,.,TRBJ1-2,.,CSASRGDGYTF,TGCAGTGCTAGTCGGGGGGATGGCTACACCTTC
12,TRBV20-1,.,TRBJ1-1,.,CSARAGNTEAFF,TGCAGTGCTAGGGCAGGGAACACTGAAGCTTTCTTT
16,TRBV5-8,few,TRBJ2-1,.,CASSSQIVDNWNEQFF,TGTGCCAGCAGCTCCCAGATTGTGGACAATTGGAATGAGCAGTTCTTC
15,TRBV5-5,few,TRBJ2-1,TRBD2,CASRPPGLGSDEQFF,TGTGCCAGCAGACCCCCGGGACTAGGTAGCGATGAGCAGTTCTTC
14,TRBV20-1,.,TRBJ2-7,.,CSAREASSPYEQYF,TGCAGTGCTAGAGAGGCTAGCTCCCCCTACGAGCAGTACTTC
16,TRBV4-2,.,TRBJ2-5,TRBD2,CASSPQTSGSFETQYF,TGTGCCAGCAGCCCCCAGACTAGCGGGAGTTTTGAGACCCAGTACTTC
16,TRBV4-1,few,TRBJ1-1,TRBD1,CASSQGQGARGTEAFF,TGCGCCAGCAGCCAAGGGCAGGGGGCGCGAGGCACTGAAGCTTTCTTT
16,TRBV5-4,few,TRBJ1-2,.,CASSLDEDGDNYGYTF,TGTGCCAGCAGCTTGGATGAGGACGGGGATAACTATGGCTACACCTTC
14,TRBV4-2,few,TRBJ2-7,.,CASSQDPEIYEQYF,TGTGCCAGCAGCCAAGATCCGGAGATCTACGAGCAGTACTTC
17,TRBV20-1,.,TRBJ1-5,.,CSARGSFGGSVNQPQHF,TGCAGTGCTAGGGGGTCGTTCGGGGGCTCGGTCAATCAGCCCCAGCATTTT
16,TRBV11-1,.,TRBJ1-6,TRBD1,CASSLMSGTGASPLHF,TGTGCCAGCAGCTTGATGTCCGGGACAGGGGCTTCACCCCTCCACTTT
14,TRBV27,.,TRBJ1-1,.,CASSLQGVNTEAFF,TGTGCCAGCAGTTTACAGGGTGTGAACACTGAAGCTTTCTTT
14,TRBV15,.,TRBJ1-5,TRBD1,CATTAQQGSQPQHF,TGTGCCACCACCGCCCAACAGGGGAGTCAGCCCCAGCATTTT
13,TRBV6-6,few,TRBJ1-4,TRBD1,CASKGGENEKLFF,TGTGCCAGCAAAGGGGGCGAGAATGAAAAACTGTTTTTT
14,TRBV28,.,TRBJ2-3,.,CASRTDSPPDTQYF,TGTGCCAGCAGGACGGACAGCCCCCCGGATACGCAGTATTTT
14,TRBV20-1,many,TRBJ2-7,.,CSARAGQGGSEQYF,TGCAGTGCTAGAGCGGGGCAGGGGGGGTCCGAGCAGTACTTC
14,TRBV20-1,few,TRBJ2-7,TRBD2,CSALSGRYSYEQYF,TGCAGTGCCTTGAGCGGGAGGTACTCCTACGAGCAGTACTTC
18,TRBV6-2/TRBV6-3,few,TRBJ2-7,.,CASSYSFVGRETGYEQYF,TGTGCCAGCAGTTACTCGTTTGTCGGGCGGGAGACAGGCTACGAGCAGTACTTC
13,TRBV20-1,.,TRBJ2-3,TRBD2,CSATGRATDTQYF,TGCAGTGCTACCGGGAGGGCCACAGATACGCAGTATTTT
17,TRBV11-3,few,TRBJ2-2,TRBD1,CASSSTRRTGTTGELFF,TGTGCCAGCAGCTCCACACGAAGGACAGGGACCACCGGGGAGCTGTTTTTT
15,TRBV5-1,few,TRBJ2-5,.,CASRTGTGCYETQYF,TGCGCCAGCAGGACTGGGACTGGATGCTACGAGACCCAGTACTTC
18,TRBV28,.,TRBJ2-1,.,CASSTLSFRPQTYNEQFF,TGTGCCAGCAGCACCTTGAGCTTTAGGCCCCAAACCTACAATGAGCAGTTCTTC
16,TRBV4-1,few,TRBJ2-7,TRBD1,CASSQNSDRAIYEQYF,TGCGCCAGCAGCCAAAATTCGGACAGGGCCATTTACGAGCAGTACTTC
16,TRBV5-1,few,TRBJ2-2,TRBD1,CASSLADREGTGELFF,TGCGCCAGCAGCTTGGCTGACAGGGAAGGCACCGGGGAGCTGTTTTTT
16,TRBV19,.,TRBJ1-5,TRBD1,CASSASGGAGNQPQHF,TGTGCCAGTAGTGCTTCAGGGGGCGCGGGCAATCAGCCCCAGCATTTT
15,TRBV5-8,many,TRBJ1-5,.,CASSFSVKGSQPQHF,TGTGCCAGCAGCTTCTCCGTTAAGGGTAGCCAGCCCCAGCATTTT
16,TRBV28,.,TRBJ1-4,.,CASSLGGGLWYEKLFF,TGTGCCAGCTCATTAGGGGGGGGGCTGTGGTACGAAAAACTGTTTTTT
16,TRBV12-3/TRBV12-4,few,TRBJ2-1,TRBD2,CASSPGWGGSRGEQFF,TGTGCCAGCTCCCCTGGGTGGGGCGGGAGTCGAGGTGAGCAGTTCTTC
16,TRBV24-1,many,TRBJ2-7,TRBD1,CATSLGTGTNSYEQYF,TGTGCCACCAGTTTGGGGACAGGGACCAACTCCTACGAGCAGTACTTC
15,TRBV4-1,few,TRBJ2-1,.,CASSQDTGSPGEQFF,TGCGCCAGCAGCCAAGATACGGGCAGTCCAGGGGAGCAGTTCTTC
15,TRBV7-8,few,TRBJ2-1,.,CASSPNRRVSNEQFF,TGTGCCAGCAGCCCTAACCGGAGGGTGAGCAATGAGCAGTTCTTC
16,TRBV24-1,.,TRBJ2-2,.,CATSDPGLPNTGELFF,TGTGCCACCAGTGATCCGGGACTTCCGAACACCGGGGAGCTGTTTTTT
15,TRBV6-2/TRBV6-3,.,TRBJ1-1,TRBD1,CASSQDRARNTEAFF,TGTGCCAGCAGCCAGGACAGGGCGCGGAACACTGAAGCTTTCTTT
17,TRBV4-1,once,TRBJ1-5,.,CASSQDPDFASNQPQHF,TGCGCCAGCAGCCAAGACCCGGACTTCGCTAGCAATCAGCCCCAGCATTTT
15,TRBV5-1,.,TRBJ2-4,TRBD1,CASSLAGDRVNIQYF,TGCGCCAGCAGCTTGGCGGGTGACAGGGTAAACATTCAGTACTTC
18,TRBV30,once,TRBJ1-2,.,CAWTGGPDDWKIAYGYTF,TGTGCCTGGACTGGAGGGCCGGACGACTGGAAAATTGCATATGGCTACACCTTC
15,TRBV5-1,.,TRBJ2-5,TRBD1,CASSWGTGSQETQYF,TGCGCCAGCAGCTGGGGGACAGGTAGTCAAGAGACCCAGTACTTC
15,TRBV6-5,.,TRBJ1-6,.,CASSSTTGSPSPLHF,TGTGCCAGCAGTTCTACTACGGGATCTCCTTCACCCCTCCACTTT
13,TRBV24-1,.,TRBJ1-1,TRBD1,CATRTLDRAEAFF,TGTGCCACCAGAACTCTTGACAGGGCTGAAGCTTTCTTT
15,TRBV9,many,TRBJ2-7,.,CASSVSSGGSYEQYF,TGTGCCAGCAGCGTAAGTTCCGGGGGAAGCTACGAGCAGTACTTC
13,TRBV20-1,.,TRBJ1-2,TRBD1,CSGGQGSSYGYTF,TGCAGTGGGGGACAGGGGTCCAGCTATGGCTACACCTTC
16,TRBV5-6,few,TRBJ2-4,.,CASSLGPGVAKNIQYF,TGTGCCAGCAGCTTGGGGCCAGGGGTTGCCAAAAACATTCAGTACTTC
16,TRBV7-2,few,TRBJ2-5,TRBD2,CASSLALAGPQETQYF,TGTGCCAGCAGCTTAGCATTAGCGGGCCCACAAGAGACCCAGTACTTC
15,TRBV4-1,many,TRBJ2-1,TRBD2,CASSQGLAGYNEQFF,TGCGCCAGCAGCCAAGGTCTAGCGGGTTACAATGAGCAGTTCTTC
14,TRBV10-3,.,TRBJ2-5,TRBD2,CATATSGREETQYF,TGTGCCACAGCGACTAGCGGGAGGGAGGAGACCCAGTACTTC
16,TRBV7-9,.,TRBJ1-2,TRBD1,CASSSRDREFIYGYTF,TGTGCCAGCAGCTCAAGGGACAGGGAGTTTATTTATGGCTACACCTTC
17,TRBV6-5,.,TRBJ2-3,.,CASSPGASSHFTDTQYF,TGTGCCAGCAGCCCCGGGGCCTCTTCCCACTTCACAGATACGCAGTATTTT
14,TRBV6-5,few,TRBJ1-2,.,CASSYGRNNYGYTF,TGTGCCAGCAGTTACGGACGGAACAACTATGGCTACACCTTC
14,TRBV10-3,.,TRBJ2-7,.,CAISAGTTGYEQYF,TGTGCCATCAGTGCCGGGACAACGGGCTACGAGCAGTACTTC
15,TRBV28,.,TRBJ2-3,TRBD2,CASSPRSGGRDTQYF,TGTGCCAGCAGTCCCCGTAGCGGGGGGAGGGATACGCAGTATTTT
12,TRBV29-1,few,TRBJ2-1,.,CSVDKGSNEQFF,TGCAGCGTTGATAAGGGGTCCAATGAGCAGTTCTTC
18,TRBV5-1,.,TRBJ2-7,.,CASSYLPPADRDSYEQYF,TGCGCCAGCAGCTACCTACCGCCCGCAGATCGAGATTCCTACGAGCAGTACTTC
14,TRBV11-2,few,TRBJ1-3,TRBD1,CASSSLTGRNTIYF,TGTGCCAGCAGCTCCCTGACAGGGAGAAACACCATATATTTT
14,TRBV7-3,few,TRBJ2-1,.,CASSLTQGRDEQFF,TGTGCCAGCAGCTTAACACAGGGTAGGGATGAGCAGTTCTTC
13,TRBV29-1,.,TRBJ2-5,.,CSVQWRIQETQYF,TGCAGCGTGCAGTGGCGGATACAAGAGACCCAGTACTTC
16,TRBV12-3/TRBV12-4,many,TRBJ2-5,TRBD2,CASSQVGTSGKETQYF,TGTGCCAGCAGTCAGGTCGGGACTAGCGGGAAAGAGACCCAGTACTTC
15,TRBV11-2,.,TRBJ1-3,.,CASSLEGEPGNTIYF,TGTGCCAGCAGCTTAGAGGGAGAGCCTGGAAACACCATATATTTT
13,TRBV18,.,TRBJ1-1,.,CASSQGTNTEAFF,TGTGCCAGCTCACAAGGGACGAACACTGAAGCTTTCTTT
14,TRBV19,.,TRBJ2-2,.,CASEQGLNTGELFF,TGTGCCAGTGAACAGGGACTCAACACCGGGGAGCTGTTTTTT